The 25 T cell receptor beta chains listed next were all sequenced from one sample in a study of blood T cell repertoires in COVID-19. Clones were read by immunoSEQ multiplex PCR, and TCRdb kept only the in-frame ones, dropping some. Seen here are roughly 350,000 clones, approximately 87% observed once, and the top ten hold nearly 6.5%. The specimen was peripheral blood. The receptors derive from a woman in her 50s with COVID-19, enrolled during active disease.

The chain has TRBV9 and TRBJ2-7; TRBD1 matches at 11 bases. V shed 4 bases and J 0 bases; nucleotides not matched to a gene: 6. Germline V gene lookup returns CDR1 SGDLS and CDR2 YYNGEE. The CDR3 consists of 16 residues. CDR3 in DNA: TGTGCCAGCAGCCCGCCGGGACAGGGGGGCTCCTACGAGCAGTACTTC. Translating it yields CASSPPGQGGSYEQYF.

The chain is built from TRBV11-2 and TRBJ1-1, with TRBD1 as a possible D gene (5 bases). Trimming shortened V by 5 bases and J by 1 base, and 11 bases separated the two germline ends. CDR1 and CDR2 from the germline V gene are SGHAT and FQNNGV. The CDR3 spans 14 residues. The DNA of the CDR3 is TGTGCCAGCAGCCTACAGGCGTCGAACACTGAAGCTTTCTTT. Translated, it gives CASSLQASNTEAFF.

Here the CDR3 DNA reads TGTGCCAGCTCACTCCACACAGGGGGGAAGACGAACACTGAAGCTTTCTTT. Its translation is CASSLHTGGKTNTEAFF. The chain joins TRBV18 to TRBJ1-1; 8 bases are a match to TRBD1. Germline V gives CDR1 KGHSH, CDR2 LQKENI. Germline trimming cut 4 bases from V and 1 base from J; bases unmatched to any gene: 11. The CDR3 is 17 residues long.

The rearrangement uses TRBV7-8 and TRBJ1-1; D possibly corresponds to TRBD1 (6 bases). The germline V and J ends were trimmed by 3 bases and 5 bases, with 16 bases remaining between them. This CDR3 spans 15 amino acids. Germline CDR1 reads SGHVS; CDR2 reads FQNEAQ. For the CDR3, the DNA is TGTGCCAGCAGCTTTGTAGGGGGTTCAAGGACTGAAGCTTTCTTT. Protein sequence: CASSFVGGSRTEAFF.

The chain joins TRBV7-2 to TRBJ2-2; tentatively, D is TRBD2 (6 bases). V lost 0 bases, J lost 0 bases, and 8 bases lay in between. CDR3 length equals 16 residues. Germline V gene lookup returns CDR1 SGHTA and CDR2 FQGNSA. In DNA, the CDR3 is TGTGCCAGCAGCTTAGCCGTAGCGGCGAACACCGGGGAGCTGTTTTTT. It encodes CASSLAVAANTGELFF.

This sequence joins TRBV19 and TRBJ1-5; 8 nucleotides align to TRBD1. The V gene end was trimmed by 3 bases and the J gene end by 3 bases; junction bases not matched to a gene: 16. The CDR3 extends over 19 amino acids. Germline lookup yields CDR1 LNHDA and CDR2 SQIVND (reference sequence). Here the CDR3 DNA reads TGTGCCAGTAGTATTGCAGGACGGACAGGGCCATCCTTCAATCAGCCCCAGCATTTT. Protein product: CASSIAGRTGPSFNQPQHF.

The V gene is TRBV5-1, the J gene TRBJ1-2, with 10 bases that match TRBD1. This CDR3 is 15 amino acids long. Germline CDR1 and CDR2: SGHRS and YFSETQ. Trimming removed 4 bases from V and 6 bases from J; junction bases left unmatched: 9. In DNA form, the CDR3 reads TGCGCCAGCAGCCCGGGACAGGGGAAGGTAAATGGCTACACCTTC. Its translation: CASSPGQGKVNGYTF.

This clone occurred once. V gene TRBV27 combines with J gene TRBJ1-1; TRBD1 matches 9 bases. The germline gives CDR1 MNHEY, CDR2 SMNVEV (reference sequence). The CDR3 is 18 residues long. Losses at the gene ends were 2 bases for V and 5 bases for J; bases not matched to a gene: 15. Written as DNA, the CDR3 is TGTGCCAGCAGTTTAAGGGGCACCCACAGGGGGCGTCTAACTGAAGCTTTCTTT. Amino acid sequence: CASSLRGTHRGRLTEAFF.

J is TRBJ1-1 and V is TRBV29-1, with no clear D. The CDR3 totals 10 residues. Germline V gene data show CDR1 as SQVTM and CDR2 as ANQGSEA. V was clipped by 3 bases and J by 11 bases, with 10 bases between them. CDR3 sequence reads: CSVDRGLAFF. The CDR3 nucleotides read TGCAGCGTTGATAGAGGTCTGGCTTTCTTT.

This clone was seen once. This sequence joins TRBV19 and TRBJ1-5, with 8 bases identical to TRBD1. The CDR3 has 16 amino acids. Germline lookup yields CDR1 LNHDA and CDR2 SQIVND (reference sequence). The junction had 6 bases not matched to a gene; V was cut back by 5 bases and J by 0 bases. The CDR3 coding sequence is TGTGCCAGTAGTGACAGGGGACCCTATAGCAATCAGCCCCAGCATTTT. Encoded protein: CASSDRGPYSNQPQHF.

J is TRBJ2-1 and V is TRBV9; 7 bases line up with TRBD2. Germline V gene data show CDR1 as SGDLS and CDR2 as YYNGEE. J was trimmed by 6 bases and V by 3 bases; bases with no gene match: 9. CDR3 size: 15 residues. The DNA of the CDR3 is TGTGCCAGCAGCGCCCAAGGACTAGGATCCAATGAGCAGTTCTTC. Translation gives CASSAQGLGSNEQFF.

The chain employs TRBV5-4 and TRBJ2-2, with 7 bases aligning to TRBD2. CDR1 and CDR2 from the germline V gene are SGHNT and YYREEE (reference sequence). CDR3 length: 17 amino acids. V lost 3 bases to trimming and J lost 0 bases; unmatched junction nucleotides: 8. The CDR3 region is CASSSLGRAPNTGELFF. CDR3 in DNA: TGTGCCAGCAGCTCCCTAGGGAGGGCTCCGAACACCGGGGAGCTGTTTTTT.

The chain carries TRBV14 and TRBJ2-7; TRBD1 agrees at 8 bases. This CDR3 has 15 residues. Germline V gene data show CDR1 as SGHDN and CDR2 as FVKESK. The trim removed 2 bases at V and 1 base at J, leaving 4 bases unmatched. The CDR3 DNA sequence: TGTGCCAGCAGCCAAACGGGACAGGTGTCCTACGAGCAGTACTTC. Encoded protein: CASSQTGQVSYEQYF.

This chain links TRBV9 with TRBJ2-7; D perhaps matches TRBD1 (5 bases). V was shortened by 4 bases and J by 6 bases, with 11 bases between the two germline ends. Germline CDR1 and CDR2: SGDLS and YYNGEE. The CDR3 has 12 amino acids. CDR3 region: CASSMFQGEQYF. In DNA, the CDR3 is TGTGCCAGCAGCATGTTTCAGGGCGAGCAGTACTTC.

This chain uses TRBV6-5 with TRBJ1-5, with 9 bases identical to TRBD1. Unmatched junction bases numbered 5, after V lost 0 bases and J lost 5 bases. The CDR3 spans 16 residues. The germline V gene encodes CDR1 MNHEY and CDR2 SVGAGI. As DNA, the CDR3 is TGTGCCAGCAGTTACTCGACTCGGACAGGGGATCAGCCCCAGCATTTT. Protein: CASSYSTRTGDQPQHF.

This chain joins TRBV3-1 (or the pseudogene TRBV3-2) and TRBJ1-2; D ambiguous. Trimming left V 5 bases short and J 4 bases short, with 11 bases between. The CDR3 extends over 13 amino acids. Germline assignment: CDR1 LGHDT and CDR2 YNNKEL (reference sequence). CDR3 nucleotide sequence: TGTGCCAGCAGCACCCGGGAGGGCTATGGCTACACCTTC. Translating it yields CASSTREGYGYTF.

The CDR3 DNA reads as TGTGCCATCAGGGGGTCGGGAACAGGGGCTATCTACGAGCAGTACTTC. Protein sequence: CAIRGSGTGAIYEQYF. V gene TRBV10-3 combines with J gene TRBJ2-7; 7 bases match TRBD1. This CDR3 spans 16 amino acids. The V and J ends lost 6 bases and 3 bases, in that order; junction bases with no gene match: 14. Germline V gives CDR1 ENHRY, CDR2 SYGVKD.

As DNA, the CDR3 is TGTGCCAGCAGCTTAGGGGGGACAGGTTCCAATCAGCCCCAGCATTTT. Translated, it gives CASSLGGTGSNQPQHF. V is TRBV7-6 and J is TRBJ1-5; 8 nucleotides line up with TRBD1. The CDR3 runs to 16 residues. Trimming removed 1 base from V and 3 bases from J; junction bases left unmatched: 5. CDR1 is SGHVS and CDR2 is FNYEAQ in the germline V gene.

This chain uses TRBV5-6 with TRBJ2-7; D gene ambiguous. Trimming took off 4 bases at V and 6 bases at J, with 14 bases between the two ends. The CDR3 has 13 amino acids. Per germline, CDR1 SGHDT and CDR2 YYEEEE. The CDR3 nucleotides are TGTGCCAGCAGCCCCAGGCAGTCCGGCGAGCAGTACTTC. Translation: CASSPRQSGEQYF.

This rearrangement joins TRBV7-9 to TRBJ2-3; 7 bases line up with TRBD1. The CDR3 extends over 15 amino acids. Losses at the gene ends were 5 bases for V and 3 bases for J; bases not matched to a gene: 8. In germline, CDR1 is SEHNR, CDR2 FQNEAQ (reference sequence). CDR3 loop: CASSLSTQGTDTQYF. The CDR3 bases are TGTGCCAGCAGCCTCTCGACACAGGGGACAGATACGCAGTATTTT.

The V gene is TRBV30, the J gene TRBJ1-2; 7 bases are shared with TRBD1. This CDR3 region has 13 residues. J lost 8 bases, V lost 1 base, and 7 bases had no gene match. The germline CDR1 and CDR2 sequences are GTSNPN and SVGIG (reference sequence). The CDR3 protein is CAWSAKGAGGYTF. The CDR3 DNA reads as TGTGCCTGGAGTGCCAAGGGGGCCGGAGGCTACACCTTC.

The rearrangement links TRBV18 to TRBJ2-3; 9 bases are a match to TRBD2. CDR1 KGHSH and CDR2 LQKENI come from the germline V gene. Germline trimming cut 0 bases from V and 1 base from J; bases unmatched to any gene: 2. This CDR3 has 16 residues. The CDR3 region has the DNA TGTGCCAGCTCACCACCCGGGACTAGCCGCACAGATACGCAGTATTTT. It translates to CASSPPGTSRTDTQYF.

V usage is TRBV7-9 and J usage is TRBJ2-3; no reliable D call. This CDR3 comprises 12 residues. V lost 2 bases and J 6 bases, leaving 6 bases between the germline ends. CDR1 is SEHNR and CDR2 is FQNEAQ in the germline V gene (reference sequence). CDR3 sequence (DNA): TGTGCCAGCAGCTTATTTATTGATACGCAGTATTTT. It codes for CASSLFIDTQYF.

CDR3 in DNA: TGTGCCAGCAGCTTAGCTGACAGGGGTCGATTCAACTATGGCTACACCTTC. It specifies CASSLADRGRFNYGYTF. The rearrangement joins TRBV5-8 to TRBJ1-2; 8 bases agree with TRBD1. V shed 2 bases, J shed 2 bases, and the junction held 11 bases outside the gene matches. This CDR3 contains 17 residues. The V gene's germline CDR1 is SGHTS and CDR2 YDEGEE.

This sequence joins TRBV28 and TRBJ1-2; D perhaps matches TRBD1 (6 bases). Germline CDR1 MDHEN, CDR2 SYDVKM. The CDR3 extends over 15 amino acids. V shed 6 bases and J shed 4 bases, with 18 bases lying between them. CDR3 sequence reads: CASSTQGPSAYGYTF. The DNA of the CDR3 is TGTGCCAGCAGCACCCAGGGGCCCTCGGCCTATGGCTACACCTTC.